The sequence of this T cell receptor (beta chain) was determined in a study of T-cell reconstitution after alpha-beta-depleted transplantation in children. Germline assignment: CDR1 SGHRS and CDR2 YFSETQ. V dropped 2 bases and J dropped 2 bases, with 22 bases sitting between them. This CDR3 is 18 amino acids long. Researchers prepared the TCRbeta library using unique molecular identifiers, the study reports. TCRdb redid the calling of the PCR reads with MiXCR, one entry per CDR3 protein. The table records 700,000 or so distinct CDR3 sequences, about an eighth of them present only once. In this sample, this clonotype turned up a few times. Its cognate antigen is unknown. Regarding the study as a whole: Several hundred expanded graft clones reportedly were the source of alpha-beta T cells about two months after transplant.

Sample: PBMCs, taken before TCRalphabeta/CD19-depleted stem cell transplant. The clonotype comes from a girl aged 2 to 9 with congenital amegakaryocytic thrombocytopenia, due to receive a stem cell transplant. The chain recombines TRBV5-1 with TRBJ1-2; D is ambiguous. CDR3 protein: CASSFQTSPSLGNYGYTF. DNA for the CDR3: TGCGCCAGCAGCTTTCAGACCAGCCCCTCTCTAGGAAACTATGGCTACACCTTC.